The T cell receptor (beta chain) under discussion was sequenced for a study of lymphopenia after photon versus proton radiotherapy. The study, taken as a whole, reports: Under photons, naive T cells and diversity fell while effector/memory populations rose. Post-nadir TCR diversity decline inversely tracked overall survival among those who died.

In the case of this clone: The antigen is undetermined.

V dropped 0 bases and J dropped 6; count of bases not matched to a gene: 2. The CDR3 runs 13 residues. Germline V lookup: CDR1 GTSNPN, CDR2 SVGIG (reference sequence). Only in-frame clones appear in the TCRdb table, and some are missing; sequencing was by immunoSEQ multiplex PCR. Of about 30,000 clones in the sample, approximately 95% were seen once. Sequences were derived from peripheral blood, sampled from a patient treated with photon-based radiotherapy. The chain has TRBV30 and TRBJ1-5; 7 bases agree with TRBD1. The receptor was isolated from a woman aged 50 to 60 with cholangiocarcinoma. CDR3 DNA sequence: TGTGCCTGGAGTGTAGGGGGCTTTCAGCCCCAGCATTTT. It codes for CAWSVGGFQPQHF.